This is a list of T cell receptor beta chains from one sample in a study of neurological immune-mediated disorders. TCRdb passed the 5' RACE reads through MiXCR, listing each CDR3 protein once. The sample carries 25,000 to 30,000 distinct CDR3 sequences, 2.5% to 4% recorded once. The sequenced sample was PBMCs. These receptors were obtained from a woman aged 30 to 39 with multiple sclerosis. Both conserved end residues are part of each CDR3. A D gene is named only where the DNA matches it firmly. For some rows the clone size is stated as once, few or many, or as a class when expanded; others skip it.

d_call: .
v_call: TRBV5-1
j_call: TRBJ2-5
clone_size: many
cdr3_aa: CASSLTAEGTQYF
cdr3_nt: TGCGCCAGCAGCTTGACGGCGGAGGGGACCCAGTACTTC

d_call: TRBD1
v_call: TRBV12-3/TRBV12-4
j_call: TRBJ1-1
clone_size: many
cdr3_aa: CASSLVPGGNTEAFF
cdr3_nt: TGTGCCAGCAGTTTAGTCCCAGGGGGGAACACTGAAGCTTTCTTT

d_call: .
v_call: TRBV6-6
j_call: TRBJ2-1
clone_size: many
cdr3_aa: CASSYYGAVKGQFF
cdr3_nt: TGTGCCAGCAGTTACTATGGGGCAGTCAAGGGGCAGTTCTTC

d_call: TRBD1
v_call: TRBV7-2
j_call: TRBJ2-3
clone_size: few
cdr3_aa: CASSPRTGPDTQYF
cdr3_nt: TGTGCCAGCAGTCCTAGGACAGGCCCAGATACGCAGTATTTT

d_call: .
v_call: TRBV20-1
j_call: TRBJ2-1
clone_size: medium-sized
cdr3_aa: CSAREAGIRQFF
cdr3_nt: TGCAGTGCTAGAGAGGCGGGTATTCGGCAGTTCTTC

d_call: TRBD2
v_call: TRBV20-1
j_call: TRBJ2-1
clone_size: many
cdr3_aa: CSARPTVAGNLGLANEQFF
cdr3_nt: TGCAGTGCTAGACCCACCGTGGCAGGGAACCTGGGACTAGCCAATGAGCAGTTCTTC

d_call: TRBD1
v_call: TRBV20-1
j_call: TRBJ2-5
clone_size: many
cdr3_aa: CSAPTGAETQYF
cdr3_nt: TGCAGTGCACCTACAGGGGCGGAGACCCAGTACTTC

d_call: .
v_call: TRBV20-1
j_call: TRBJ1-3
clone_size: many
cdr3_aa: CSARDSGAGNTIYF
cdr3_nt: TGCAGTGCTAGAGATTCAGGGGCTGGAAACACCATATATTTT

d_call: .
v_call: TRBV6-6
j_call: TRBJ1-2
clone_size: many
cdr3_aa: CASSYIQGNYGYTF
cdr3_nt: TGTGCCAGCAGTTACATTCAGGGAAACTATGGCTACACCTTC

d_call: .
v_call: TRBV7-2
j_call: TRBJ2-7
clone_size: few
cdr3_aa: CASSLSLLSYEQYF
cdr3_nt: TGTGCCAGCAGTTTGAGTTTACTCTCCTACGAGCAGTACTTC

d_call: .
v_call: TRBV2
j_call: TRBJ2-5
clone_size: many
cdr3_aa: CATRGAGTETQYF
cdr3_nt: TGTGCCACCCGGGGGGCAGGGACAGAGACCCAGTACTTC

d_call: .
v_call: TRBV4-3
j_call: TRBJ1-6
clone_size: many
cdr3_aa: CASSQVWRSSYNSPLHF
cdr3_nt: TGCGCCAGCAGCCAAGTCTGGAGGAGCTCCTATAATTCACCCCTCCACTTT

d_call: TRBD2
v_call: TRBV7-9
j_call: TRBJ2-7
clone_size: few
cdr3_aa: CASSLLGGRFKEQYF
cdr3_nt: TGTGCCAGCAGCTTACTGGGCGGGAGGTTCAAAGAGCAGTACTTC

d_call: .
v_call: TRBV4-1
j_call: TRBJ2-1
clone_size: .
cdr3_aa: CASSQDPSYNEQFF
cdr3_nt: TGCGCCAGCAGCCAAGACCCTAGCTACAATGAGCAGTTCTTC

d_call: .
v_call: TRBV3-1
j_call: TRBJ2-5
clone_size: many
cdr3_aa: CASSLRLQGRETQYF
cdr3_nt: TGTGCCAGCAGCCTACGACTACAGGGGAGGGAGACCCAGTACTTC

d_call: .
v_call: TRBV12-3/TRBV12-4
j_call: TRBJ1-4
clone_size: many
cdr3_aa: CASSSWTVRFEKLFF
cdr3_nt: TGTGCCAGCAGTTCTTGGACAGTTCGGTTTGAAAAACTGTTTTTT

d_call: TRBD2
v_call: TRBV6-5
j_call: TRBJ2-1
clone_size: medium-sized
cdr3_aa: CASSDRLAGDNEQFF
cdr3_nt: TGTGCCAGCAGCGATAGACTAGCGGGGGACAATGAGCAGTTCTTC

d_call: TRBD1
v_call: TRBV28
j_call: TRBJ2-7
clone_size: many
cdr3_aa: CASSYHLRDRGYEQYF
cdr3_nt: TGTGCCAGCAGCTACCACCTACGGGACAGGGGCTACGAGCAGTACTTC

d_call: .
v_call: TRBV20-1
j_call: TRBJ2-7
clone_size: many
cdr3_aa: CSARGGEEQYF
cdr3_nt: TGCAGTGCTAGAGGGGGGGAGGAGCAGTACTTC